The clone carrying this TCR beta chain appeared once. Its antigen is not known. In the PCR, 60 Vbeta and 13 Jbeta primers were used. TCRdb's copy holds only in-frame clones and misses some; the assay was immunoSEQ multiplex PCR. The sample holds about 180,000 clones, 76% seen once. These data originate in a study of cytomegalovirus exposure and HLA in healthy donors. V was clipped by 1 base and J by 5 bases, with 19 bases between them. The CDR3 spans 17 residues. General observations from the study: The authors enumerated some 160 TCR beta chains as linked to cytomegalovirus. Analysis was carried out at a later point, and it linked a missense DCLRE1C variant to TCR beta V- and J-gene trimming. Certain indistinguishable V segments, among them TRBV6-2 and TRBV6-3, were excluded. Later on, analysis showed that most CMV-associated TCR beta chains appeared to be HLA-restricted.

The rearrangement links TRBV5-3 to TRBJ1-5, with D maybe TRBD1 (6 bases). TRBV5-3 is marked as an open reading frame, function uncertain. The sample comprised PBMCs. This TCR was sampled from a woman aged 25 to 45 in good health and CMV-seropositive. The CDR3 sequence is CARSLNRERRADQPQHF. DNA of the CDR3: TGTGCCAGAAGCTTGAACAGGGAACGGAGAGCCGATCAGCCCCAGCATTTT.